Listed below are T cell receptor beta chains from one sample, sequenced in a study of blood T cell repertoires in COVID-19. The data were produced by immunoSEQ multiplex PCR, yet TCRdb's version contains in-frame clones alone and is incomplete. The data show more than 150,000 clones, around four fifths seen once. Input material: peripheral blood. The receptors shown here come from a woman aged 30 to 39 with acute or convalescent COVID-19. CDR3s include the opening cysteine and the closing phenylalanine or tryptophan. The D gene is left open where the match is weak. Some rows mark clone size as missing; the rest say once, few, many or name a class of expanded clone.

j_call,v_call,clone_size,d_call,cdr3_nt,cdr3_aa
TRBJ2-7,TRBV27,few,TRBD1,TGTGCCAGCACTGCGGGGACAGGGAAATACGAGCAGTACTTC,CASTAGTGKYEQYF
TRBJ1-2,TRBV28,-,TRBD1,TGTGCCAGCAGGGGGGACAGACGTTGGGATGGCTACACCTTC,CASRGDRRWDGYTF
TRBJ2-1,TRBV10-3,-,-,TGTGCCATCAGTGAGCCCGCCCGGGAGCAGTTCTTC,CAISEPAREQFF
TRBJ1-2,TRBV19,-,-,TGTGCCAGTGGAGACGGCTATGGCTACACCTTC,CASGDGYGYTF
TRBJ2-3,TRBV27,-,-,TGTGCCAGCAGTCCCAACACAGATACGCAGTATTTT,CASSPNTDTQYF
TRBJ1-2,TRBV6-6,few,TRBD1,TGTGCCAGCAGTTACCGGACAGGGCCTAACTATGGCTACACCTTC,CASSYRTGPNYGYTF
TRBJ2-2,TRBV3-1/TRBV3-2,-,TRBD1,TGTGCCAGCAGCTGGGACAGGGGCAATCCCGGGGAGCTGTTTTTT,CASSWDRGNPGELFF
TRBJ1-1,TRBV27,-,TRBD1,TGTGCCAGCAGTTTCTCTGGGACAGGGGGTCTTGAAGCTTTCTTT,CASSFSGTGGLEAFF
TRBJ2-3,TRBV4-2,-,TRBD2,TGTGCCAGCAGCCAAGATGGCGGACTAGCGGGAGGTTACTCCTTGTATTTT,CASSQDGGLAGGYSLYF
TRBJ1-3,TRBV7-2,-,TRBD1,TGTGCCAGCAGCACCCAGACAGGGCCTGGAAACACCATATATTTT,CASSTQTGPGNTIYF
TRBJ2-1,TRBV7-2,once,TRBD2,TGTGCCAGCAGCCCCGAATGGACTAGCGGGAGTTCAGTTTACAATGAGCAGTTCTTC,CASSPEWTSGSSVYNEQFF
TRBJ1-2,TRBV9,-,-,TGTGCCAGCAGCCCCCAGAATGTGAACAGGGAAGGCTACACCTTC,CASSPQNVNREGYTF
TRBJ2-1,TRBV3-1/TRBV3-2,once,TRBD1,TGTGCCAGCAGCCAAGATCCAGCCCGCACCACAGGGGGAGGCTACAATGAGCAGTTCTTC,CASSQDPARTTGGGYNEQFF
TRBJ1-6,TRBV18,-,TRBD1,TGTGCCAGCTCACCCACCGGGACAGGGGGGCATTCACCCCTCCACTTT,CASSPTGTGGHSPLHF
TRBJ1-2,TRBV28,many,-,TGTGCCAGCAGTTCGCCGAACAGGTATTATGGCTACACCTTC,CASSSPNRYYGYTF
TRBJ2-7,TRBV11-1,once,-,TGTGCCAGCAGCTGGTTCCCTGGGGCCAAGGGGGAGCAGTACTTC,CASSWFPGAKGEQYF
TRBJ1-2,TRBV28,once,-,TGTGCCAGCAGTTTAGGGGCAGGGTCTAACTATGGCTACACCTTC,CASSLGAGSNYGYTF
TRBJ2-7,TRBV6-5,-,TRBD2,TGTGCCAGCAGTCCGCGGGAGGGGGCCTACGAGCAGTACTTC,CASSPREGAYEQYF
TRBJ2-2,TRBV7-2,-,-,TGTGCCAGCAGCTTAGTAGCCCTGAACACCGGGGAGCTGTTTTTT,CASSLVALNTGELFF
TRBJ2-2,TRBV27,-,TRBD1,TGTGCCAGCAGTCGTCCGGGACAGACTACCGGGGAGCTGTTTTTT,CASSRPGQTTGELFF
TRBJ2-1,TRBV29-1,-,TRBD2,TGCAGCGTTGAGCCTGGCGGGAGCTTCCTACAGTTCTTC,CSVEPGGSFLQFF
TRBJ2-2,TRBV5-1,once,-,TGCGCCAGCAGCTTGCGGGAGTCCGGGGAGCTGTTTTTT,CASSLRESGELFF
TRBJ2-5,TRBV11-2,-,-,TGTGCCAGCAGCGTGGAGAGGGCAGAGACCCAGTACTTC,CASSVERAETQYF
TRBJ1-1,TRBV12-3/TRBV12-4,-,TRBD1,TGTGCCAGCAGCCATGGGACAGGGGCTGAAGCTTTCTTT,CASSHGTGAEAFF
TRBJ2-7,TRBV16,-,-,TGTGCCAGCAGCAGAGTCTCCTACGAGCAGTACTTC,CASSRVSYEQYF
TRBJ2-1,TRBV28,-,TRBD1,TGTGCCAGCACCCAGTCCGGGGACAGGGCAGGGGGAGCGGAGTTCTTC,CASTQSGDRAGGAEFF
TRBJ1-2,TRBV9,-,-,TGTGCCAGCAGCGCAGGGGTCGGCAGGGAGGGCTATGGCTACACCTTC,CASSAGVGREGYGYTF
TRBJ1-2,TRBV27,-,-,TGTGCCAGCAGTCAGGCCGGACAGTACCGGATCTATGGCTACACCTTC,CASSQAGQYRIYGYTF
TRBJ1-3,TRBV7-9,-,TRBD1,TGTGCCAGCAGCTTGTGGACAGGGGTGGGAAACACCATATATTTT,CASSLWTGVGNTIYF
TRBJ1-6,TRBV9,-,-,TGTGCCAGCAGCGTAGAAGAGCATAATTCACCCCTCCACTTT,CASSVEEHNSPLHF
TRBJ1-1,TRBV19,-,TRBD1,TGTGCCAGTAGTACACGGACAGGGGGCGGCCTGAACACTGAAGCTTTCTTT,CASSTRTGGGLNTEAFF
TRBJ2-1,TRBV27,-,TRBD2,TGTGCCAGCAGTCGGACTAGCGCGTACAATGAGCAGTTCTTC,CASSRTSAYNEQFF
TRBJ2-3,TRBV27,-,-,TGTGCCAGCAAGCAGGGGGGTAGTGGCACAGATACGCAGTATTTT,CASKQGGSGTDTQYF
TRBJ2-2,TRBV29-1,once,-,TGCAGCGTTGATACGTTCGCGGACACCGGGGAGCTGTTTTTT,CSVDTFADTGELFF
TRBJ1-4,TRBV28,-,-,TGTGCCAGCAGTTCGGAGGTTGATGAAAAACTGTTTTTT,CASSSEVDEKLFF
TRBJ2-1,TRBV5-1,-,TRBD2,TGCGCCAGCAGTGCCCGGCGGGGGGTAGATGAGCAGTTCTTC,CASSARRGVDEQFF
TRBJ1-1,TRBV4-2,-,TRBD1,TGTGCCAGCAGCCAAGATTCTCGACGAGGGGGCCTCGAAGCTTTCTTT,CASSQDSRRGGLEAFF
TRBJ2-1,TRBV15,-,TRBD2,TGTGCCACCAGCAGAGATCCACCGGGACTAGCGGAGCAGTTCTTC,CATSRDPPGLAEQFF
TRBJ2-7,TRBV27,-,-,TGTGCCAGCGGTGACGGGGGGCCGTACGAGCAGTACTTC,CASGDGGPYEQYF
TRBJ1-5,TRBV5-1,-,TRBD1,TGCGCCAGCAGTTCCGGCCTGACAGGGGTTGACAATCAGCCCCAGCATTTT,CASSSGLTGVDNQPQHF
TRBJ2-3,TRBV11-2,-,TRBD2,TGTGCCAGCAGCCGACGGACTAGTTCCCCGCTTAGCACAGATACGCAGTATTTT,CASSRRTSSPLSTDTQYF
TRBJ1-1,TRBV18,-,TRBD1,TGTGCCAGCCGAGGGACAGGGGCCTTGAACACTGAAGCTTTCTTT,CASRGTGALNTEAFF
TRBJ1-1,TRBV27,-,-,TGTGCCAGCAGTTGGGGGGGCCGTAGTTTCGAAGCTTTCTTT,CASSWGGRSFEAFF
TRBJ1-2,TRBV7-9,-,-,TGTGCCAGCAGCTCCACAACAGGGAGTCGAGCTAACTATGGCTACACCTTC,CASSSTTGSRANYGYTF
TRBJ2-1,TRBV27,-,TRBD1,TGTGCCAGCAGTTCCCCCGGGACAGCCTACAATGAGCAGTTCTTC,CASSSPGTAYNEQFF
TRBJ2-2,TRBV4-3,-,TRBD2,TGCGCCAGCAGCCAAGATCGGTCCGGGGGGGTAACCGGGGAGCTGTTTTTT,CASSQDRSGGVTGELFF
TRBJ2-5,TRBV7-2,-,-,TGTGCCAGCAGCTTAGTCAGGGGTGAGCAAGAGACCCAGTACTTC,CASSLVRGEQETQYF